Sequencing of this T cell receptor (beta chain) was carried out in a study of blood T cell repertoires in COVID-19. Turning to the study itself: Sample material is recorded as cDNA or gDNA derived from T cells, B-cell-depleted T cells, or PBMCs.

Germline CDR1 reads MNHEY; CDR2 reads SVGEGT. Germline trimming cut 2 bases from V and 0 bases from J; bases unmatched to any gene: 10. The CDR3 sequence is 19 residues long. The repertoire was sequenced with immunoSEQ multiplex PCR; TCRdb's copy has only in-frame clones and lacks some. The sample lists 88,000 or so clones; 75% to 90% were seen once. This TCR was sampled from a man in his fifties or sixties with acute or convalescent COVID-19. Sample: peripheral blood. The V call is TRBV6-2 or TRBV6-3, the J call TRBJ1-6, with 7 bases fitting TRBD1. CDR3 region: CASSYLGTALFSYNSPLHF. The CDR3 DNA reads as TGTGCCAGCAGTTACCTGGGGACAGCGTTATTCTCCTATAATTCACCCCTCCACTTT.